This T cell receptor (beta chain) comes out of a study of T cell repertoires in cytomegalovirus infection. Study-wide context: Shared public TCR beta signatures pointed to both CMV infection and a matching HLA type.

TCRdb itself ran the reads through MiXCR, one entry per CDR3 protein. This sample carries about 98,000 distinct CDR3 sequences, 15% to 20% of them seen once, and the ten largest clones take around 8.2%. A note on this clonotype: What it binds is unknown. This sequence may be a read error, since a much larger clone differs from it by one base.

Whole-study findings and limits: Ex vivo responses were dominated by HLA-C-restricted CMV-specific TCR beta clonotypes. Cumulated frequencies of public TCR beta families served to identify carriers of CMV plus the relevant HLA.

CDR1 and CDR2 (germline): MNHGY, SAAAGT. The CDR3 is 15 residues long. J lost 7 bases, V lost 8 bases, and 9 bases had no gene match. V usage is TRBV6-8 and J usage is TRBJ1-5; 12 bases fit TRBD1. Sequencing used PBMCs. The TCR comes from a human donor in good health (CMV status not recorded). Some clones in this sample may be carry-over from other donors' samples. CDR3 DNA sequence: TGTGCCAGCGGTTCCGGGACAGGGGGCAGACAGCCCCAGCATTTT. It is translated as CASGSGTGGRQPQHF.